One and the same sample provided the 5 T cell receptor beta chains below, sequenced in a study of glioma-infiltrating T cells after dendritic cell vaccination. Produced via immunoSEQ multiplex PCR; TCRdb's table is partial and in-frame only. The sample includes about 92,000 clones, more than 75% of them seen just once. The source material was blood, sampled before dendritic cell vaccination. The source of these receptors is a human donor with glioblastoma.

The chain is built from TRBV2 and TRBJ2-4; D is possibly TRBD2 (5 bases). This CDR3 contains 14 residues. V shed 10 bases and J shed 0 bases, with 13 bases lying between them. CDR1 and CDR2 (germline): SNHLY, FYNNEI. In DNA, the CDR3 is TGTGCCACCACGGAGGAACTAGCCAAAAACATTCAGTACTTC. This codes for CATTEELAKNIQYF.

This clone has only a few counts. The chain carries TRBV29-1 and TRBJ2-7; possible D gene TRBD1, 5 bases. V lost 2 bases, J lost 4 bases, and 15 bases lay in between. Germline CDR1 SQVTM, CDR2 ANQGSEA. This CDR3 spans 14 amino acids. The CDR3 nucleotides read TGCAGCGTTGAAATTGGGGCAGATCCTTACGAGCAGTACTTC. Its protein is CSVEIGADPYEQYF.

CDR3 in amino acids: CASSEEESGGPFCVDNEQFF. The CDR3 nucleotides read TGCGCCAGCAGTGAGGAAGAGTCGGGGGGGCCTTTTTGTGTGGACAATGAGCAGTTCTTC. V gene TRBV10-1 combines with J gene TRBJ2-1, with 8 bases matching TRBD2. The CDR3 spans 20 residues. The V gene's germline CDR1 is WNHNN and CDR2 SYGVQD (reference sequence). V trimming: 2 bases; J trimming: 5 bases; junction bases outside the gene matches: 20.

The chain recombines TRBV5-6 with TRBJ2-5; 7 bases are a match to TRBD1. The CDR3 consists of 15 residues. Trimming cost V 0 bases and J 1 base; bases outside gene matches: 3. Germline CDR1 SGHDT, CDR2 YYEEEE. The CDR3 bases are TGTGCCAGCAGCTTGGCGGGACAGTCCCAAGAGACCCAGTACTTC. Its translation: CASSLAGQSQETQYF.

This chain connects TRBV4-1 to TRBJ2-3; TRBD1 aligns across 7 bases. V shed 2 bases and J 1 base; nucleotides not matched to a gene: 3. Germline V lookup: CDR1 MGHRA, CDR2 YSYEKL. The CDR3 length is 15 residues. For the CDR3, the DNA is TGCGCCAGCAGCCAAAGGGGGCTCGGCACAGATACGCAGTATTTT. Its translation: CASSQRGLGTDTQYF.